This entry features one T cell receptor beta chain sequence. Antigen unknown. The entry originates in a study of monozygotic twins with inflammatory bowel disease. Study results and caveats: IBD patients exhibited fewer clonotypes shared with other individuals than healthy twins, particularly with disease activity. Against healthy co-twins, IBD patients had lower TCRbeta diversity (measured by inverse Simpson).

Total RNA from whole blood was isolated with no T cell sorting. CDR3 size: 13 residues. Germline-derived CDR1 and CDR2 are DFQATT and SNEGSKA (reference sequence). Reprocessing the 5' RACE reads, TCRdb reports a single entry for every CDR3 protein and omits DNA. The table counts fewer than 550,000 distinct CDR3 sequences; about 2.3% lies in the top ten. Source material: blood. The V call is TRBV20-1, the J call TRBJ2-3; TCRdb selects TRBD2, and the lack of DNA leaves this call unchecked. The source is a human donor with ulcerative colitis or Crohn's disease, or a healthy co-twin of an affected twin (not recorded which). This CDR3 reads CSARLAGGDTQYF.